This passage covers 10 T cell receptor beta chains from one sample sequenced in a study of blood T cells in healthy people across ages. Next came a second PCR, run for about 7 to 12 cycles, which used a sample-barcoded 5' primer along with a J-beta primer mix. TCRdb itself ran the 5' RACE reads through MiXCR, one entry per CDR3 protein. The sample has roughly 680,000 distinct CDR3 sequences, roughly 49% seen once. What was sequenced was blood. These receptors were obtained from a woman in her sixties in good health.

In this sample, this clonotype turned up once. The V and J genes are TRBV2 and TRBJ1-1; 7 bases are a match to TRBD1. Germline V gene lookup returns CDR1 SNHLY and CDR2 FYNNEI. V was clipped by 6 bases and J by 6 bases; unmatched bases: 7. This CDR3 has 13 amino acids. The CDR3 reads CASRSGTVPEAFF. The CDR3 region has the DNA TGTGCCAGCAGATCGGGGACAGTCCCTGAAGCTTTCTTT.

V usage is TRBV5-6 and J usage is TRBJ2-1; no clear D. Per the germline V gene, CDR1 is SGHDT and CDR2 is YYEEEE. V was trimmed by 0 bases and J by 8 bases, leaving 15 bases between them. This CDR3 comprises 15 residues. CDR3 loop: CASSLADGHLYEQFF. DNA for the CDR3: TGTGCCAGCAGCTTGGCGGATGGGCACCTCTATGAGCAGTTCTTC. The variable domain in full, completed from reference TRBV5-6 and TRBJ2-1, reads DAGVTQSPTHLIKTRGQQVTLRCSPKSGHDTVSWYQQALGQGPQFIFQYYEEEERQRGNFPDRFSGHQFPNYSSELNVNALLLGDSALYLCASSLADGHLYEQFFGPGTRLTVL.

The gene calls are TRBV4-1 and TRBJ2-5, with D hard to call. Trimming took off 2 bases at V and 4 bases at J, with 11 bases between the two ends. The germline V gene encodes CDR1 MGHRA and CDR2 YSYEKL. The CDR3 sequence is 14 residues long. CDR3 in amino acids: CASSQLVSRETQYF. DNA of the CDR3: TGCGCCAGCAGCCAATTGGTCAGCCGAGAGACCCAGTACTTC.

The rearrangement joins TRBV5-6 to TRBJ2-3; D might be TRBD1 or TRBD2, each matching 6 bases. CDR3 length: 16 amino acids. Germline CDR1 and CDR2: SGHDT and YYEEEE. The V end lost 1 base, the J end lost 2 bases, and 14 bases lay between the germline ends. CDR3 sequence: CASSLPGGGPTDTQYF. CDR3 DNA sequence: TGTGCCAGCAGCTTGCCCGGGGGCGGCCCCACAGATACGCAGTATTTT.

The J gene is TRBJ2-7, the V gene TRBV7-2, with a weak D call TRBD2 (5 bases). Germline V gives CDR1 SGHTA, CDR2 FQGNSA. The V gene lost 3 bases and the J gene lost 2 bases, with 11 bases spanning the gap. The CDR3 spans 14 residues. As DNA, the CDR3 is TGTGCCAGCAGCTTTTCCCCGGAGGCCTACGAGCAGTACTTC. Its translation: CASSFSPEAYEQYF.

The chain is built from TRBV2 and TRBJ2-3; no definite D call. Germline values: CDR1 SNHLY, CDR2 FYNNEI. The V and J ends lost 7 bases and 5 bases respectively, with 13 bases between them. The CDR3 has 13 amino acids. CDR3 residues: CASNQLKEDTQYF. In nucleotides, the CDR3 is TGTGCCAGCAATCAGTTAAAGGAAGATACGCAGTATTTT. Combining the CDR3 with reference TRBV2 and TRBJ2-3 gives the whole variable domain EPEVTQTPSHQVTQMGQEVILRCVPISNHLYFYWYRQILGQKVEFLVSFYNNEISEKSEIFDDQFSVERPDGSNFTLKIRSTKLEDSAMYFCASNQLKEDTQYFGPGTRLTVL.

The chain couples TRBV12-3 or TRBV12-4 to TRBJ2-1; 11 nucleotides align to TRBD2. Trimming removed 2 bases from V and 8 bases from J; junction bases left unmatched: 11. CDR3 length: 17 amino acids. CDR3 coding DNA: TGTGCCAGCAGTTTATCCCCAACTAGCGGGAGAAACTATGAGCAGTTCTTC. Residues: CASSLSPTSGRNYEQFF.

J is TRBJ1-1 and V is TRBV29-1; D may be TRBD1 (6 bases). Per germline, CDR1 SQVTM and CDR2 ANQGSEA. The CDR3 loop spans 11 amino acids. V lost 6 bases and J 5 bases, leaving 10 bases between the germline ends. The CDR3 spells CSVAGETEAFF. The CDR3 DNA is TGCAGCGTGGCAGGGGAGACTGAAGCTTTCTTT.

The genes are TRBV3-1 and TRBJ2-1; perhaps TRBD2 as D (6 bases). Germline CDR1 LGHDT, CDR2 YNNKEL (reference sequence). The CDR3 runs 15 residues. Trimming removed 4 bases at V and 6 bases at J, with 16 bases between. CDR3 DNA sequence: TGTGCCAGCAGCCGAGACCCGGGAGCGGGCAATGAGCAGTTCTTC. Translated: CASSRDPGAGNEQFF.

The gene calls are TRBV4-3 and TRBJ2-2, with D possibly TRBD1 on 5 matching bases. Germline V gene data show CDR1 as LGHNA and CDR2 as YSLEER. This CDR3 contains 14 residues. V dropped 2 bases and J dropped 8 bases, with 12 bases sitting between them. CDR3 region: CASSQSTVTGELFF. CDR3 DNA sequence: TGCGCCAGCAGCCAATCGACAGTGACGGGGGAGCTGTTTTTT.